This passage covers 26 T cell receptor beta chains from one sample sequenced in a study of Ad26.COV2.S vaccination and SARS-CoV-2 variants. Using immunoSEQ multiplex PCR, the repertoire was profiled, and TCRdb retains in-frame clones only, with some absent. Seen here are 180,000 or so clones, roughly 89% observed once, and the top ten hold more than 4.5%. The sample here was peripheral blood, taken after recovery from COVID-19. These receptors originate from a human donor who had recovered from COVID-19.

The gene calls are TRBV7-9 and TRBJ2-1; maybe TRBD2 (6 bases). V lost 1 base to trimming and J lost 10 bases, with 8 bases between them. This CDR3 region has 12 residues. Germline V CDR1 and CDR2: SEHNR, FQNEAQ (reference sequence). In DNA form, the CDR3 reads TGTGCCAGCAGCTTAGGGGGGAGGGAGCAGTTCTTC. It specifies CASSLGGREQFF. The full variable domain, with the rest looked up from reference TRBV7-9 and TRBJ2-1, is DTGVSQNPRHKITKRGQNVTFRCDPISEHNRLYWYRQTLGQGPEFLTYFQNEAQLEKSRLLSDRFSAERPKGSFSTLEIQRTEQGDSAMYLCASSLGGREQFFGPGTRLTVL.

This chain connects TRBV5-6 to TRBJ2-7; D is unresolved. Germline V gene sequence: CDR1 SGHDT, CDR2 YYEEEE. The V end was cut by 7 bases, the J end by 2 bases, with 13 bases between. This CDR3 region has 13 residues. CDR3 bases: TGTGCCAGCCTCTACCGGCGCCCCTACGAGCAGTACTTC. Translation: CASLYRRPYEQYF.

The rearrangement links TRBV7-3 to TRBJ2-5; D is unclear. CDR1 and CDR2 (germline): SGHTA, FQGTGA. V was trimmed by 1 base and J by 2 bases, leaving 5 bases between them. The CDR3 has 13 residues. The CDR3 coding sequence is TGTGCCAGCAGCTTAAGGGGTCAAGAGACCCAGTACTTC. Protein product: CASSLRGQETQYF.

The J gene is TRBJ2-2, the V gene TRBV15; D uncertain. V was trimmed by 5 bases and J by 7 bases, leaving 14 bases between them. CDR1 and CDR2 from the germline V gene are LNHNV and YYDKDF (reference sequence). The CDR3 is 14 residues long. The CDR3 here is CATSLRVARGELFF. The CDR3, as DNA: TGTGCCACCAGCCTTCGAGTAGCTCGCGGGGAGCTGTTTTTT.

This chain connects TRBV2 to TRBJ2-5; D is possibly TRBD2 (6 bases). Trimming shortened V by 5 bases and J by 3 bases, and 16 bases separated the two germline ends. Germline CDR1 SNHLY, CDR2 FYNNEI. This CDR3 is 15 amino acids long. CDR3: CASSLWDLMEETQYF. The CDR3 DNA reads TGTGCCAGCAGTTTATGGGACTTGATGGAAGAGACCCAGTACTTC.

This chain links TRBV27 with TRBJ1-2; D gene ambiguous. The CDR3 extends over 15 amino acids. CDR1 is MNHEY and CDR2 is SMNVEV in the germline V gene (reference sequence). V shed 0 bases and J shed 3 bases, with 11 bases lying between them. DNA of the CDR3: TGTGCCAGCAGTTTATCGTGGGGTTCGGACTATGGCTACACCTTC. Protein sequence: CASSLSWGSDYGYTF.

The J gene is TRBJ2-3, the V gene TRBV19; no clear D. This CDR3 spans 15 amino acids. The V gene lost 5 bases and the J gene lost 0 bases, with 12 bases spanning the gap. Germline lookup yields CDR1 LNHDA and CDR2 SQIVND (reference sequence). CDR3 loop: CASSLVVSSTDTQYF. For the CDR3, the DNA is TGTGCCAGTAGTTTGGTTGTGAGTAGCACAGATACGCAGTATTTT.

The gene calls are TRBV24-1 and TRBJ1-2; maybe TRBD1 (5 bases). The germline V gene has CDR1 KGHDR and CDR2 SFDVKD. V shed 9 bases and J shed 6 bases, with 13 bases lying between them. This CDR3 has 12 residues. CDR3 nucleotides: TGTGCCACCTATTCAGGGTCTGATGGCTACACCTTC. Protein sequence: CATYSGSDGYTF.

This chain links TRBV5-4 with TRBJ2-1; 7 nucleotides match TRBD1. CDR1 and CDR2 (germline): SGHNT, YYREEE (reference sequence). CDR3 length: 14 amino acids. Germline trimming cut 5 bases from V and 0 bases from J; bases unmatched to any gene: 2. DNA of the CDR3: TGTGCCAGCAGTGGGGACAGCTCCTACAATGAGCAGTTCTTC. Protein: CASSGDSSYNEQFF.

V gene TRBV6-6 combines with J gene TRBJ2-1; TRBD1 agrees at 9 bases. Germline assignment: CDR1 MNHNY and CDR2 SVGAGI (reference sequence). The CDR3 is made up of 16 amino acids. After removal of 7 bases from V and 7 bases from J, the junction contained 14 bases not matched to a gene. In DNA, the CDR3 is TGTGCCAGCATTCTTAGCCTCGGGACAGGGATTAATGAGCAGTTCTTC. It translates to CASILSLGTGINEQFF.

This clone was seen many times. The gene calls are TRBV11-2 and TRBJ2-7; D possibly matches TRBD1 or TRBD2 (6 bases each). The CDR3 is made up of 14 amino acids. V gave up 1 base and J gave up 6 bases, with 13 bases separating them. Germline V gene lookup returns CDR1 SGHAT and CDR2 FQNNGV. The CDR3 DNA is TGTGCCAGCAGCTTAGGGTCCCGGGGGCTCGAGCAGTACTTC. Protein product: CASSLGSRGLEQYF.

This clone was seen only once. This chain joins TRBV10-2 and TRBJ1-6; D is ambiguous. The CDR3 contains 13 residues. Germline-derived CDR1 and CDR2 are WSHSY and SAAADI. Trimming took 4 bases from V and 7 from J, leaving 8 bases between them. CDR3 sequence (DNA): TGCGCCAGCAGTGCCCAAGGAAATTCACCCCTCCACTTT. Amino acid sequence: CASSAQGNSPLHF.

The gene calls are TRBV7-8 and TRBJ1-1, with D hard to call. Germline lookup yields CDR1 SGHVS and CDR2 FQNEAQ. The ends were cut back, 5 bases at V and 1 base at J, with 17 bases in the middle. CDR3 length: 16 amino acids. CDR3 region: CASSLHPQNPNTEAFF. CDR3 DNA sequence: TGTGCCAGCAGCCTACATCCCCAGAACCCGAACACTGAAGCTTTCTTT. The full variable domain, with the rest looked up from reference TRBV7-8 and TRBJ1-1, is GAGVSQSPRYKVAKRGQDVALRCDPISGHVSLFWYQQALGQGPEFLTYFQNEAQLDKSGLPSDRFFAERPEGSVSTLKIQRTQQEDSAVYLCASSLHPQNPNTEAFFGQGTRLTVV.

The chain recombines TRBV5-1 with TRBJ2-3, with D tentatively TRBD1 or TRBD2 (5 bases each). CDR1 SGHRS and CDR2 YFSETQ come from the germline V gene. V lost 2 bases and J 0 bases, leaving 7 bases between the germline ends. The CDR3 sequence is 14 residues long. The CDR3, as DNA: TGCGCCAGCAGCTTTGGGGACAGCACAGATACGCAGTATTTT. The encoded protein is CASSFGDSTDTQYF.

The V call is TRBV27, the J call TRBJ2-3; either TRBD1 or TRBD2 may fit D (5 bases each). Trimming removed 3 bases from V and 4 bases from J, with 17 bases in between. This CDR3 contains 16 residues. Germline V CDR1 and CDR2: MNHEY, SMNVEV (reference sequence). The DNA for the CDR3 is TGTGCCAGCAGTTTCTCGGCCGGAACGGGGCCAGATACGCAGTATTTT. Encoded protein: CASSFSAGTGPDTQYF.

The CDR3 reads CASSEEGWSEAFF. CDR3 coding DNA: TGTGCCAGCAGTGAAGAGGGGTGGTCTGAAGCTTTCTTT. This chain uses TRBV2 with TRBJ1-1; possibly TRBD1 for D (5 bases). The CDR3 spans 13 residues. Trimming removed 1 base from V and 6 bases from J, with 9 bases in between. Germline V gene data show CDR1 as SNHLY and CDR2 as FYNNEI.

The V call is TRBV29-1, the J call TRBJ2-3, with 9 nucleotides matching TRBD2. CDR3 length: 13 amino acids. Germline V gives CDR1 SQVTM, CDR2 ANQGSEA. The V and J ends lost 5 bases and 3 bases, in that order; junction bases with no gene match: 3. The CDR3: CSVLTSGTDTQYF. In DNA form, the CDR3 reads TGCAGCGTTCTGACTAGCGGAACAGATACGCAGTATTTT.

CDR3 in DNA: TGTGCCAGCAGCTTGAAGGAGTTGGATACGCAGTATTTT. Protein: CASSLKELDTQYF. The chain uses TRBV5-4 and TRBJ2-3; D is unclear. From germline, CDR1 is SGHNT and CDR2 YYREEE (reference sequence). The CDR3 consists of 13 residues. Trimming shortened V by 1 base and J by 6 bases, and 9 bases separated the two germline ends.

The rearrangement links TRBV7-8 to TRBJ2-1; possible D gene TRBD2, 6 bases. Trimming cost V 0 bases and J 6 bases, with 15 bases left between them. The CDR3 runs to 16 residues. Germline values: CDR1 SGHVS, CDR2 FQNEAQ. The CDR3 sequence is CASSLASSGWGNEQFF. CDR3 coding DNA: TGTGCCAGCAGCTTAGCGTCGAGCGGGTGGGGCAATGAGCAGTTCTTC.

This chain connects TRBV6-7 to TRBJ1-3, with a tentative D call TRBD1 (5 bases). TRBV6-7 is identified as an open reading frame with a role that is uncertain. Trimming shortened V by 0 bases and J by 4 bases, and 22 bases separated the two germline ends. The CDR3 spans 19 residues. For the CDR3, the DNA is TGTGCCAGCAGTTACTCGATAAGAGAGAGAAGGGGTTACGGAAACACCATATATTTT. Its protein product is CASSYSIRERRGYGNTIYF.

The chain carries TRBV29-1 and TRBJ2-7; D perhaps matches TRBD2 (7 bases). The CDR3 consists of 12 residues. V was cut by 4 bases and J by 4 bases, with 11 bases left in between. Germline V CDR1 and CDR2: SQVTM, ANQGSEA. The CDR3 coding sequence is TGCAGCGTTGGGGAGGGGGGTTACGAGCAGTACTTC. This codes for CSVGEGGYEQYF.

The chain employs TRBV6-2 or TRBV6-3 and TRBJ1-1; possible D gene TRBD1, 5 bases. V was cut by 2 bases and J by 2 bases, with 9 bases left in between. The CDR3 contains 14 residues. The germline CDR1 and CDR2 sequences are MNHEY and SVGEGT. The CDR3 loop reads CASSYGGRNTEAFF. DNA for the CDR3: TGTGCCAGCAGTTACGGGGGTCGAAACACTGAAGCTTTCTTT.

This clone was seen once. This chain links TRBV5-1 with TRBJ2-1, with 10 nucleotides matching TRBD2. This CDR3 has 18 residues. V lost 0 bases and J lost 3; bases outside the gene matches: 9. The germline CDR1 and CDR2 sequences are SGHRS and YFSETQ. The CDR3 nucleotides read TGCGCCAGCAGCTTGGCCAGGTCTAGCGGGGGAGACTACAATGAGCAGTTCTTC. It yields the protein CASSLARSSGGDYNEQFF.

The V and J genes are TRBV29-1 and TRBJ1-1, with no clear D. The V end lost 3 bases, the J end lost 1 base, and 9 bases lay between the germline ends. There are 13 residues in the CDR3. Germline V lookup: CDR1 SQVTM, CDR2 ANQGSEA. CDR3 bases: TGCAGCGTTGAGGTGACACCGAACACTGAAGCTTTCTTT. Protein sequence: CSVEVTPNTEAFF.

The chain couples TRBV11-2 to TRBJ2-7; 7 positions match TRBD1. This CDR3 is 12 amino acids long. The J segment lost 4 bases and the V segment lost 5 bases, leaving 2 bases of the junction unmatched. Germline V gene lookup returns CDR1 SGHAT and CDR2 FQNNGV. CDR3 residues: CASSTQGYEQYF. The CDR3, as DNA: TGTGCCAGCAGCACACAGGGGTACGAGCAGTACTTC.

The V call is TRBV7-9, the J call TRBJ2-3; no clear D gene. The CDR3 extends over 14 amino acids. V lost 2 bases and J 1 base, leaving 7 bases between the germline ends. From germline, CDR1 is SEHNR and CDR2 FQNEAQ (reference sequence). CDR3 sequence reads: CASSLNQRTDTQYF. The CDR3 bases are TGTGCCAGCAGCTTAAACCAGCGCACAGATACGCAGTATTTT.